A single sample is the source of the 3 T cell receptor beta chains below, sequenced in a study of blood T cell repertoires in COVID-19. Assay: immunoSEQ multiplex PCR; the TCRdb copy retains only in-frame clones and omits some. The table shows about 220,000 clones, with 70% to 90% occurring only once. The sequenced sample consisted of peripheral blood. These receptors all come from a human donor in a cohort sampled during active COVID-19.

The chain employs TRBV3-1 (or the pseudogene TRBV3-2) and TRBJ1-5, with 10 bases identical to TRBD1. CDR1 is LGHDT, CDR2 YNNKEL, per germline (reference sequence). This CDR3 contains 15 residues. J lost 3 bases, V lost 5 bases, and 4 bases had no gene match. The DNA of the CDR3 is TGTGCCAGCAGCTCCGGGACAGGGGACAATCAGCCCCAGCATTTT. This gives the protein CASSSGTGDNQPQHF.

In nucleotides, the CDR3 is TGTGCCAGCAGCCGACAATTAGAGGGATCCTACGAGCAGTACTTC. This encodes CASSRQLEGSYEQYF. This sequence joins TRBV28 and TRBJ2-7, with D possibly TRBD2 on 5 matching bases. The length of the CDR3 is 15 residues. Germline values: CDR1 MDHEN, CDR2 SYDVKM. Trimming took 6 bases from V and 1 from J, leaving 16 bases between them. The full variable domain, in which reference TRBV28 and TRBJ2-7 provide the parts outside the CDR3, is DVKVTQSSRYLVKRTGEKVFLECVQDMDHENMFWYRQDPGLGLRLIYFSYDVKMKEKGDIPEGYSVSREKKERFSLILESASTNQTSMYLCASSRQLEGSYEQYFGPGTRLTVT.

The V gene is TRBV9, the J gene TRBJ2-5, with TRBD1 as a possible D gene (6 bases). Germline V gene data show CDR1 as SGDLS and CDR2 as YYNGEE. V lost 3 bases to trimming and J lost 5 bases, with 14 bases between them. This CDR3 spans 14 amino acids. The CDR3 loop reads CASSALRGSETQYF. The CDR3 region has the DNA TGTGCCAGCAGCGCCCTAAGGGGGTCGGAGACCCAGTACTTC.